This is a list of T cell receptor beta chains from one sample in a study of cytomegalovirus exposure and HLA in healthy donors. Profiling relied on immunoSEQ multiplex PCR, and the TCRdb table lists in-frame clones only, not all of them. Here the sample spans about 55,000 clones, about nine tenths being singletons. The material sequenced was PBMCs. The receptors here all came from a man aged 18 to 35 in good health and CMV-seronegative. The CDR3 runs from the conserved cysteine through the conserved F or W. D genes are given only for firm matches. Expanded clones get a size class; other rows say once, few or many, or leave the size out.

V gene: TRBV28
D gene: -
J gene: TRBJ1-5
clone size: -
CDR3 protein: CASSAGAQPQHF
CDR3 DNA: TGTGCCAGCAGTGCAGGGGCCCAGCCCCAGCATTTT

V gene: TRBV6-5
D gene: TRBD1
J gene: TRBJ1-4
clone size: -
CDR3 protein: CASSRGTGVEKLFF
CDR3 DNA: TGTGCCAGCAGCCGGGGGACAGGGGTTGAAAAACTGTTTTTT

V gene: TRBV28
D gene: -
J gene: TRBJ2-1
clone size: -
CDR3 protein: CASSPTSPFSSYNEQFF
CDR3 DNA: TGTGCCAGCAGCCCCACATCTCCCTTCAGCTCCTACAATGAGCAGTTCTTC

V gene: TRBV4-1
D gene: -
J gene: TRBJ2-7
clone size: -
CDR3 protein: CASSQGSDSDSSYEQYF
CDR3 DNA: TGCGCCAGCAGCCAAGGTTCGGACTCCGATAGCTCCTACGAGCAGTACTTC

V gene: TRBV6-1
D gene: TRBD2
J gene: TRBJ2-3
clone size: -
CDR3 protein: CASSDGSGGGPDTQYF
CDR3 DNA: TGTGCCAGCAGTGATGGCAGCGGGGGGGGCCCAGATACGCAGTATTTT

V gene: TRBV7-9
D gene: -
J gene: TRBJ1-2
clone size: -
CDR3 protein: CASSSAAMAPYGYTF
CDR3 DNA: TGTGCCAGCAGCTCCGCAGCGATGGCCCCCTATGGCTACACCTTC

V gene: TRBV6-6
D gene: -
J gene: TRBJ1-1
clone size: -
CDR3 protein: CASSPRVTEAFF
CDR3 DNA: TGTGCCAGCAGTCCACGGGTGACTGAAGCTTTCTTT

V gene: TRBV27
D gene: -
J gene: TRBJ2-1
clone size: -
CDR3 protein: CATAQVYSSYNEQFF
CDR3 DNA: TGTGCCACAGCCCAGGTATATAGCTCCTACAATGAGCAGTTCTTC

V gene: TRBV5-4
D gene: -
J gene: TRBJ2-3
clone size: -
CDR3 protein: CASSLGLTTGTQYF
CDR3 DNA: TGTGCCAGCAGCTTGGGGCTCACAACGGGTACGCAGTATTTT

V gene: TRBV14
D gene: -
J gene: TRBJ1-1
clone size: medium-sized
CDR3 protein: CASSGQTNTEAFF
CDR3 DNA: TGTGCCAGCAGTGGACAGACTAACACTGAAGCTTTCTTT

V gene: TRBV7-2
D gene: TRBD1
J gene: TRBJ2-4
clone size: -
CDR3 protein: CASSFFMPGGANIQYF
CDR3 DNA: TGTGCCAGCAGCTTTTTTATGCCAGGGGGCGCAAACATTCAGTACTTC

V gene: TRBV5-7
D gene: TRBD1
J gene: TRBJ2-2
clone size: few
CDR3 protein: CASSLTGAPSGELFF
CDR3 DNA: TGTGCCAGCAGCTTGACAGGGGCCCCGTCCGGGGAGCTGTTTTTT

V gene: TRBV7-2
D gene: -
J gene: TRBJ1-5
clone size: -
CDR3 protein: CASSLESRRNSNQPQHF
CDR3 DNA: TGTGCCAGCAGCTTAGAGTCCCGGAGAAATAGCAATCAGCCCCAGCATTTT

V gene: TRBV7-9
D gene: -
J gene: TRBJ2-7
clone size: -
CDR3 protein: CASSPNGFSEQYF
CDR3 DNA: TGTGCCAGCAGCCCCAACGGTTTCTCCGAGCAGTACTTC

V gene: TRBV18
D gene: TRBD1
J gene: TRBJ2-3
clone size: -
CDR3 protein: CASSPTGGTDTQYF
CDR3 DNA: TGTGCCAGCTCACCCACAGGGGGAACAGATACGCAGTATTTT

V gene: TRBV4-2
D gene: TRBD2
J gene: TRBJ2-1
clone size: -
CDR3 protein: CASSQDSEAGSYNEQFF
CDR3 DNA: TGTGCCAGCAGCCAAGATTCAGAAGCGGGAAGCTACAATGAGCAGTTCTTC

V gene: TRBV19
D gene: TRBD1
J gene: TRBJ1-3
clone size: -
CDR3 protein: CASWDRGMVRNTIYF
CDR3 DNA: TGTGCCAGTTGGGACAGGGGAATGGTGAGGAACACCATATATTTT

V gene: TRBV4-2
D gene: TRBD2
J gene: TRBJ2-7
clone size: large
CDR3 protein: CASSQDLGTSYEQYF
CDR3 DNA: TGTGCCAGCAGCCAAGATCTTGGGACTAGCTACGAGCAGTACTTC

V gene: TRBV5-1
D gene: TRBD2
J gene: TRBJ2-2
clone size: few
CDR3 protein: CASSLGSGRRAGELFF
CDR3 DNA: TGCGCCAGCAGCTTGGGGAGCGGGAGAAGGGCCGGGGAGCTGTTTTTT

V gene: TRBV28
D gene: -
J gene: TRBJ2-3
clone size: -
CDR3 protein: CASQGLHTDTQYF
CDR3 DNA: TGTGCCAGTCAGGGATTACATACAGATACGCAGTATTTT

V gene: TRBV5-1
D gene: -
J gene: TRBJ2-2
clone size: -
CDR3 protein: CASSFRGLTNTGELFF
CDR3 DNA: TGCGCCAGCAGCTTCAGGGGACTAACGAACACCGGGGAGCTGTTTTTT

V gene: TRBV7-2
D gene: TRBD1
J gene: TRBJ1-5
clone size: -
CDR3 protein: CASSLNAGGQPQHF
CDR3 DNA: TGTGCCAGCAGCTTAAATGCAGGGGGACAGCCCCAGCATTTT

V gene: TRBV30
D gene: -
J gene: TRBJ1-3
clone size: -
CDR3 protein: CAWSPGGQPGNTIYF
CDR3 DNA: TGTGCCTGGAGCCCGGGGGGGCAGCCTGGAAACACCATATATTTT

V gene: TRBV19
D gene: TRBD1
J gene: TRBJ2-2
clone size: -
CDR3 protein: CASSKGQGSGELFF
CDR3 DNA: TGTGCCAGTAGTAAGGGACAGGGGTCCGGGGAGCTGTTTTTT

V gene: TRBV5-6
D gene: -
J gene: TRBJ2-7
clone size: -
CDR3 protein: CASSLDQGYEQYF
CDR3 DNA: TGTGCCAGCAGCTTGGATCAGGGGTACGAGCAGTACTTC

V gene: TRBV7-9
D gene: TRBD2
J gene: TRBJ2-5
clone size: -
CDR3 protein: CASSFTSGGETQYF
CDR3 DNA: TGTGCCAGCAGCTTCACCTCGGGGGGGGAGACCCAGTACTTC

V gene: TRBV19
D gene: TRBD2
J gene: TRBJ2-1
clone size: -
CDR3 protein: CASRPGGLSSYNEQFF
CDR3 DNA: TGTGCCAGTAGACCGGGAGGGCTGAGCTCCTACAATGAGCAGTTCTTC

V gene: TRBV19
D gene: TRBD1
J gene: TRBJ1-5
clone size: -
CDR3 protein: CASSDSGGAGQPQHF
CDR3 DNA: TGTGCCAGTTCCGATTCAGGGGGCGCGGGTCAGCCCCAGCATTTT

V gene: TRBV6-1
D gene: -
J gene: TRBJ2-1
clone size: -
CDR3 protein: CASSDRSGFYNEQFF
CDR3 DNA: TGTGCCAGCAGTGACCGCTCGGGATTCTACAATGAGCAGTTCTTC

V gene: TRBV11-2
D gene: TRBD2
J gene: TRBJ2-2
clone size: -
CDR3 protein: CASSLGSLGLGTGELFF
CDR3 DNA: TGTGCCAGCAGCTTAGGGTCGTTGGGACTAGGAACCGGGGAGCTGTTTTTT

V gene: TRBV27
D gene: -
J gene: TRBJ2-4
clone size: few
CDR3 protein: CASSLARRGENIQYF
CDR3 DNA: TGTGCCAGCAGTTTAGCGCGGCGGGGAGAAAACATTCAGTACTTC

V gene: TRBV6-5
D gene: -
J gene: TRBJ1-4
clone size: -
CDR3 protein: CASSYGRVVIF
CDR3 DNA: TGTGCCAGCAGTTACGGCAGGGTCGTGATTTTT

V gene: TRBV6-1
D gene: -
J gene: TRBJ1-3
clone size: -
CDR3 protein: CASSEALPSLTGNTIYF
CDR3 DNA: TGTGCCAGCAGTGAAGCGCTTCCGAGTTTGACTGGAAACACCATATATTTT

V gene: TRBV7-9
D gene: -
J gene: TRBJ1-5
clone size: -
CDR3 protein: CASSLGRQGNQPQHF
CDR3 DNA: TGTGCCAGCAGCTTAGGAAGGCAGGGGAATCAGCCCCAGCATTTT

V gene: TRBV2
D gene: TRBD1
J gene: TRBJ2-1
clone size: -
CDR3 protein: CASRGRDSAYNEQFF
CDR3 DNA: TGTGCCAGCAGAGGCCGGGACAGTGCCTACAATGAGCAGTTCTTC

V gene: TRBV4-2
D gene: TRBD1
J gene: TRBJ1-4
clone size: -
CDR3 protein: CASSQGRQGAGGKLFF
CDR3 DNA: TGTGCCAGCAGCCAAGGTCGGCAGGGGGCAGGTGGAAAACTGTTTTTT

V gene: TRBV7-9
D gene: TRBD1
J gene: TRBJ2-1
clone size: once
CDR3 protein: CASSSMTGGEQFF
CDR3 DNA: TGTGCCAGCAGCTCGATGACAGGGGGTGAGCAGTTCTTC

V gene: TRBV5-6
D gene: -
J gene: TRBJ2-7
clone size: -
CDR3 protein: CASSSLDTSYEQYF
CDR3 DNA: TGTGCCAGCAGCTCACTCGACACCTCCTACGAGCAGTACTTC

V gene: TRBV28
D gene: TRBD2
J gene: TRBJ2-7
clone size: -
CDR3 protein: CASSFILAGDYEQYF
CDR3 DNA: TGTGCCAGCAGTTTCATCCTGGCGGGAGACTACGAGCAGTACTTC

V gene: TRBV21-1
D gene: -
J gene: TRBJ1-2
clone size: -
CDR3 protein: CASSNKKTDYGYTF
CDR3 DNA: TGTGCCAGCAGCAACAAGAAAACAGACTATGGCTACACCTTC

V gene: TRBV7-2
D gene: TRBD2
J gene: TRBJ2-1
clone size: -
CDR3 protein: CASSLLAGGPNEQFF
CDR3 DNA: TGTGCCAGCAGCCTACTAGCGGGAGGCCCCAATGAGCAGTTCTTC

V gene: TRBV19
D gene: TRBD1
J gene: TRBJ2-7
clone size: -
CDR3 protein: CASSDTDRGAYEQYF
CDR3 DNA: TGTGCCAGTAGTGATACGGACAGGGGGGCCTACGAGCAGTACTTC

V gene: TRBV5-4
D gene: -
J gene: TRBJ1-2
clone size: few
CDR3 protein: CASSLERGHYGYTF
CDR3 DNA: TGTGCCAGCAGCTTGGAACGGGGTCACTATGGCTACACCTTC

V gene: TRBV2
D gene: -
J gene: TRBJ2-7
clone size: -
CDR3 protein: CASTSSSYEQYF
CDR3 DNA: TGTGCCAGCACGTCCAGCTCCTACGAGCAGTACTTC

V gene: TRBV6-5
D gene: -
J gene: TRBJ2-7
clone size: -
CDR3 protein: CASSSPSEHEQYF
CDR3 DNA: TGTGCCAGCAGTTCCCCTAGCGAGCACGAGCAGTACTTC

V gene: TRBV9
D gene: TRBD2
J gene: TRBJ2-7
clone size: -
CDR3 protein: CASSVGAVAGTYEQYF
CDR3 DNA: TGTGCCAGCAGCGTAGGCGCGGTAGCGGGAACCTACGAGCAGTACTTC

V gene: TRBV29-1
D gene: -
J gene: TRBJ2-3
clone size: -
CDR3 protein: CSVGPQGGGISTDTQYF
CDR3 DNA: TGCAGCGTTGGACCCCAGGGAGGGGGGATAAGCACAGATACGCAGTATTTT

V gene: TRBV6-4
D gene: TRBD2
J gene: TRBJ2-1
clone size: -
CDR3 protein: CASSASGGTYNEQFF
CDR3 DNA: TGTGCCAGCAGCGCAAGCGGGGGGACCTACAATGAGCAGTTCTTC

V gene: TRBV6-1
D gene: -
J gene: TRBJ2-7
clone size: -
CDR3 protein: CASSEQYEQYF
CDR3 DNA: TGTGCCAGCAGTGAACAGTACGAGCAGTACTTC

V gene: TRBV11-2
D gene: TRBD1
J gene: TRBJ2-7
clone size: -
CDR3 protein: CASGGLRGQGYEQYF
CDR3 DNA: TGTGCCAGCGGGGGCCTCCGAGGACAGGGCTACGAGCAGTACTTC

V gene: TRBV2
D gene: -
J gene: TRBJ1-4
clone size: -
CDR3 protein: CASSTTHEATNEKLFF
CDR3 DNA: TGTGCCAGCAGTACTACACATGAGGCAACTAATGAAAAACTGTTTTTT

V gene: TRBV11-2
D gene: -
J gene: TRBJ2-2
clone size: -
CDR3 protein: CASSSLTRLTGELFF
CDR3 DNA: TGTGCCAGCAGCTCATTGACTAGGCTAACCGGGGAGCTGTTTTTT

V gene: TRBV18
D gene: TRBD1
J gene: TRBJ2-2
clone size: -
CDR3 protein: CASSPPAHGGTGPGELFF
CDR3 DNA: TGTGCCAGCTCACCCCCAGCCCACGGAGGGACAGGCCCCGGGGAGCTGTTTTTT

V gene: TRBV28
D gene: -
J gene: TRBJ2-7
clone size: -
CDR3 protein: CASSLDRREQYF
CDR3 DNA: TGTGCCAGCAGTTTAGACAGACGAGAGCAGTACTTC

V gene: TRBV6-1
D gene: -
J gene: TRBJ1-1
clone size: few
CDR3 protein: CASRWTENTEAFF
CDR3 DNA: TGTGCCAGCAGGTGGACAGAGAACACTGAAGCTTTCTTT

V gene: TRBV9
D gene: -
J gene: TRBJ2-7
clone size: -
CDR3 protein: CASSVDSGVAYEQYF
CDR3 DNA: TGTGCCAGCAGCGTAGATTCGGGGGTCGCCTACGAGCAGTACTTC

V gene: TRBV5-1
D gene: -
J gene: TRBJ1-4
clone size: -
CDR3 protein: CASSLDRSDEKLFF
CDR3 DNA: TGCGCCAGCAGCTTGGATCGGTCCGATGAAAAACTGTTTTTT

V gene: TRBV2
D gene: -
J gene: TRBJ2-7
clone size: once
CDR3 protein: CASRRLGLEQYF
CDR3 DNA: TGTGCCAGCAGACGACTAGGTCTCGAGCAGTACTTC

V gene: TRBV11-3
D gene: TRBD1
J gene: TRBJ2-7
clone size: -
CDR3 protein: CASSPHTGVGEQYF
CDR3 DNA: TGTGCCAGCAGCCCTCATACAGGGGTCGGCGAGCAGTACTTC